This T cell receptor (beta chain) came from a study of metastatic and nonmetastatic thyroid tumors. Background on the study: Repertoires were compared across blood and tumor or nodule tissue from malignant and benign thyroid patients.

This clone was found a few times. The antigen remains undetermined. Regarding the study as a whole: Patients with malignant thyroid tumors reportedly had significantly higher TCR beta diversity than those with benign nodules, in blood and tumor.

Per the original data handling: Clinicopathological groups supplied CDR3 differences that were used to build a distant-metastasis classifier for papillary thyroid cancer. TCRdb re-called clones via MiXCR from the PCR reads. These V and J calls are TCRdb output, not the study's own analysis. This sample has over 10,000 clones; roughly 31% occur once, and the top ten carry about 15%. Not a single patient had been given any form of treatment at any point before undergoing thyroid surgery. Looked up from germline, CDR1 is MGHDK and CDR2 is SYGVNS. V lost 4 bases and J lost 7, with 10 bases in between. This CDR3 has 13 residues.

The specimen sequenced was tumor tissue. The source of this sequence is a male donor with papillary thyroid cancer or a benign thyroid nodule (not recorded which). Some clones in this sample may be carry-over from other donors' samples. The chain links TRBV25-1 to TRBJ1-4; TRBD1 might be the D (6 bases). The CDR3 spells CASSGGGREKLFF. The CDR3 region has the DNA TGTGCCAGCAGTGGAGGGGGTCGTGAAAAACTGTTTTTT.